This TCR beta chain came from a study of regulatory T cells in long-lasting Graves disease (dated by TCRdb to the early 2020s). Describing the broader study: Persistent Graves' disease meant more than 5 years of antithyroid drug treatment with TSH receptor autoantibodies that stayed positive. The study was registered as a clinical trial and conducted in China. A total of about 33 samples were covered by TCR sequencing, comprising roughly 13 persistent and around 20 newly diagnosed Graves' disease patients. In the clinical cohort, patients with persistent Graves' disease had used antithyroid drugs for an average of about 9.3 years. This study used TCR sequencing and RNA sequencing of peripheral blood to compare persistent Graves' disease patients against newly diagnosed Graves' disease patients.

Here is what the overall study found, with its caveats: A larger number of public clonotypes was shared among persistent patients (approximately 2,600) than among newly diagnosed patients (roughly 930). Preferential use of TRBV28, TRBJ1-2 and TRBJ2-5 was observed in persistent disease, whereas TRBV20-1 and TRBJ2-1 were favored in newly diagnosed disease. The small sample size was acknowledged by the authors as a limitation that may reduce accuracy. Sequencing and analysis were limited to the TCR beta chain. The study examined only peripheral blood because the primary lesion, thyroid tissue, could not be accessed. Persistent Graves' disease patients showed lower TCR Shannon entropy and fewer highly expanded clones than newly diagnosed patients, suggesting clonal expansion.

The time point label of this sample denotes: persistent/refractory GD, antithyroid drugs over 5 years with positive TRAb. For both TCR sequencing and RNA sequencing, RNA was extracted from PBMCs using TRIzol. The diagnosis of Graves' disease followed American Thyroid Association guidelines. Patients were recruited from an endocrinology department in Xi'an, China. From each patient, about 8.9 milliliters of peripheral blood was collected into an EDTA anticoagulant tube. Ficoll Paque Plus density gradient separation was used to isolate PBMCs, and no further T cell sorting was performed. An Agilent 2100 Bioanalyzer and agarose gel were used to check RNA quality, while a NanoDrop 2000 measured RNA concentration. The CDR3 holds 13 amino acids from the cysteine to the phenylalanine. Only the CDR3 portion is preserved as DNA: 39 bases, with reading frame beginning at the first base. The germline ends are 12 bases apart after V is trimmed by 6 bases and J by 4 bases. CDR1 and CDR2 (SGHTA, FQGNSA) derive from the germline V gene.

The table lists this clonotype with many counts. It has no known antigen specificity. Base-call qualities are not available, and no considerably larger clone is one nucleotide away. Library creation used multiplex PCR. The run used an Illumina HiSeq 4000. CDR3 regions were amplified by Arm-PCR with iRepertoire HTBI primers to construct TCR beta libraries. Before sequencing, the PCR products went through gel purification. The authors processed their data as follows. Gene usage analysis of CDR3 amino acid clonotypes relied on the approximately 60 TRBV and about 15 TRBJ segments identified across samples. COPE and FqMerger were used to merge filtered high-quality paired reads into contigs. BLAST was used to align contigs to IMGT TRBV, TRBD and TRBJ reference genes, with CDR3 defined following IMGT. Any clonotype with a frequency above 0.1% was counted as a highly expanded clone. Shannon entropy was used to measure repertoire diversity, and the Gini coefficient was used to measure V-J evenness. Clonotypes shared by more than one individual were considered public. Starting from the raw public reads, TCRdb applied fastp trimming at Q25, assembled clones with MiXCR and retained in-frame beta chains. Identical CDR3 proteins give one entry, which carries the most common genes and DNA. These V and J calls rely on TCRdb rather than the paper's analysis. The sample table lists about 460,000 distinct CDR3 sequences, approximately 22% of them with a count of one. The ten largest clones capture roughly 14% of the sample.

Sequenced material: peripheral blood mononuclear cells (PBMCs), taken when the disease was refractory, from a patient treated with antithyroid drugs. The rearrangement combines TRBV7-2 with TRBJ1-1; TRBD1 is a possible D gene, resting on 6 matching bases. This sequence originates from a female donor with Graves disease. The bases read TGTGCCAGCAGTCCGGACAGCGCCACTGAAGCTTTCTTT. It specifies CASSPDSATEAFF.